The T cell receptor (beta chain) described here comes from a study of T cell changes during pregnancy in multiple sclerosis. CDR1 is SGHTS, CDR2 YDEGEE, per germline. Trimming removed 0 bases at V and 3 bases at J, with 10 bases between. This CDR3 is built from 15 residues. TCRdb's copy holds only in-frame clones and misses some; the assay was immunoSEQ multiplex PCR. The sample has over 40,000 clones, more than 85% seen once. The receptor was isolated from a female donor with multiple sclerosis, enrolled in a pregnancy study. This rearrangement joins TRBV5-8 to TRBJ1-5; weak D call: TRBD1 (6 bases). This sample comprised peripheral blood, obtained in the third trimester of pregnancy. The CDR3 region has the DNA TGTGCCAGCAGCTTGGACAGGGTTTCCAATCAGCCCCAGCATTTT. Its translation is CASSLDRVSNQPQHF.